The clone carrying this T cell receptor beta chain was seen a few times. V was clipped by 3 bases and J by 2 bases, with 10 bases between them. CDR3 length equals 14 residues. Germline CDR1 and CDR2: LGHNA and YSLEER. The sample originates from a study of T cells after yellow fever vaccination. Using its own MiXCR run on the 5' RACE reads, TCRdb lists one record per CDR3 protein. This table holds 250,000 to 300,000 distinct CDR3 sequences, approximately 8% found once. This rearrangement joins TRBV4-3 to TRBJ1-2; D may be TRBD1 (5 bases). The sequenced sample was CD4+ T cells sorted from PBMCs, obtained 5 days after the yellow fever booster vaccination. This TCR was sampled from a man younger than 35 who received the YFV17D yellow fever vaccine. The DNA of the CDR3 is TGCGCCAGCAGCCACCTGGGGGAGAACTATGGCTACACCTTC. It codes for CASSHLGENYGYTF.